This T cell receptor beta chain originates from a study of T cell repertoires in cytomegalovirus infection. Study results and caveats: CMV-specific HLA-C-restricted TCR beta clonotypes dominated the ex vivo response.

With respect to this clonotype: The antigen is unknown.

TCRdb passed the reads through MiXCR, listing each CDR3 protein once. The sample lists about 570,000 distinct CDR3 sequences, 40% seen once, with around 48% in the top ten. This CDR3 has 13 residues. CDR1 MNHEY and CDR2 SMNVEV come from the germline V gene (reference sequence). Trimming shortened V by 4 bases and J by 6 bases, and 12 bases separated the two germline ends. This specimen consisted of cultured PBMCs, obtained from culture after CMV antigen stimulation. The sequence came from a human donor in good health (CMV status not recorded). Some clones in this sample may be carry-over from other donors' samples. The genes are TRBV27 and TRBJ1-1; the D gene is possibly TRBD1 (5 bases). CDR3 amino acids: CASSSPLRAEAFF. CDR3 bases: TGTGCCAGCAGTTCTCCACTCAGGGCTGAAGCTTTCTTT.